This T cell receptor (beta chain) stems from a study of T-cell reconstitution after alpha-beta-depleted transplantation in children. There are a few counts of this clonotype. Its target is not known. Molecular barcoding with unique molecular identifiers was used for the TCRbeta library. TCRdb called the PCR reads again in MiXCR, with one record for every CDR3 protein. The sample has about 210,000 distinct CDR3 sequences; approximately 17% are singletons. Study-level points and caveats: Recipient T cells and thymic progenitors that survived were the source of the high TCRbeta diversity seen at day 60 in some patients. As was reported, about two months after transplant, alpha-beta T cells came from several hundred expanded graft clones. When one year had passed after transplant, most T-cell counts and diversity came from newly produced T cells.

The CDR3 length is 12 residues. V gave up 7 bases and J gave up 7 bases, with 11 bases separating them. This TCR was sampled from a male patient aged 2-10 years who had a stem cell transplant for acute lymphoblastic leukemia, so the T cells may come from the graft donor. Sequenced here: PBMCs, mostly from graft donor cells, sampled 360 days after TCRalphabeta/CD19-depleted stem cell transplant. The chain joins TRBV12-3 or TRBV12-4 to TRBJ1-5; D might be TRBD1 (5 bases). This CDR3 is CASTSRAQPQHF. The DNA of the CDR3 is TGTGCCAGCACCTCCAGGGCCCAGCCCCAGCATTTT.